The 8 T cell receptor beta chains reported below all come from one sample, sequenced in a study of T cell responses to AZD1222 COVID-19 vaccine. TCRdb keeps only in-frame clones here, not all; method: immunoSEQ multiplex PCR. Of just under 150,000 clones listed, around 84% are singletons. This specimen was peripheral blood, taken 28 days after the second AZD1222 dose. The receptors here all came from an adult who received the AZD1222 COVID-19 vaccine.

The chain recombines TRBV6-4 with TRBJ2-1, with 8 bases fitting TRBD2. V dropped 3 bases and J dropped 7; count of bases not matched to a gene: 8. Germline CDR1 is MRHNA and CDR2 is SNTAGT. This CDR3 has 15 amino acids. CDR3 in amino acids: CASSETGGPRNEQFF. The CDR3 coding sequence is TGTGCCAGCAGTGAGACGGGGGGGCCAAGAAATGAGCAGTTCTTC.

This chain joins TRBV5-6 and TRBJ1-5; TRBD1 agrees at 7 bases. V gave up 0 bases and J gave up 2 bases; unmatched junction bases: 5. The CDR3 sequence is 16 residues long. Looked up from germline, CDR1 is SGHDT and CDR2 is YYEEEE. DNA for the CDR3: TGTGCCAGCAGCTTGGGGGCAGGGGGAGGCAATCAGCCCCAGCATTTT. It is translated as CASSLGAGGGNQPQHF.

V and J are TRBV3-1 (or the pseudogene TRBV3-2) and TRBJ1-2; D possibly corresponds to TRBD1 (5 bases). The CDR3 length is 13 residues. Per the germline V gene, CDR1 is LGHDT and CDR2 is YNNKEL (reference sequence). Trimming took 5 bases from V and 6 from J, leaving 13 bases between them. The CDR3 loop reads CASSETGLNGYTF. CDR3 coding DNA: TGTGCCAGCAGCGAAACGGGGCTGAATGGCTACACCTTC.

The chain recombines TRBV27 with TRBJ1-4; a possible D gene is TRBD1 (6 bases). V lost 2 bases to trimming and J lost 3 bases, with 10 bases between them. The CDR3 is made up of 15 amino acids. The germline CDR1 and CDR2 sequences are MNHEY and SMNVEV (reference sequence). CDR3 sequence (DNA): TGTGCCAGCAGTTTAGGACAGCTTTCTAATGAAAAACTGTTTTTT. It translates to CASSLGQLSNEKLFF.

The J gene is TRBJ1-1, the V gene TRBV10-3; possibly TRBD1 for D (5 bases). The CDR3 runs 15 residues. Germline V gene sequence: CDR1 ENHRY, CDR2 SYGVKD. V dropped 6 bases and J dropped 0 bases, with 14 bases sitting between them. The CDR3 protein is CAISPVPTVNTEAFF. In nucleotides, the CDR3 is TGTGCCATCAGCCCTGTCCCGACAGTGAACACTGAAGCTTTCTTT.

This chain's CDR3 is CASSPDDQPQHF. The CDR3 DNA reads as TGTGCCAGCAGCCCCGATGATCAGCCCCAGCATTTT. The chain is built from TRBV7-9 and TRBJ1-5; D unclear. In germline, CDR1 is SEHNR, CDR2 FQNEAQ (reference sequence). The CDR3 extends over 12 amino acids. V lost 5 bases and J lost 5, with 7 bases in between.

The V call is TRBV4-2, the J call TRBJ1-5; D possibly corresponds to TRBD1 (5 bases). The CDR3 loop spans 15 amino acids. The V gene lost 4 bases and the J gene lost 4 bases, with 14 bases spanning the gap. Germline V gene data show CDR1 as LGHNA and CDR2 as YNFKEQ. CDR3 DNA sequence: TGTGCCAGCAGCCTCCGAGGGACGTCAAATCAGCCCCAGCATTTT. Residues: CASSLRGTSNQPQHF.

This clone occurred once. The rearrangement uses TRBV12-5 and TRBJ2-3; D is uncertain. This CDR3 is built from 14 residues. Germline V gene sequence: CDR1 LGHNT, CDR2 FRNRAP. V lost 4 bases and J lost 8, with 16 bases in between. CDR3 amino acids: CASGSVTPPATQYF. DNA of the CDR3: TGTGCTAGTGGTTCGGTAACCCCGCCCGCTACGCAGTATTTT.